This T cell receptor beta chain was captured in a study of blood T cell repertoires in COVID-19. At the level of the study: The United States, Italy and Spain supplied acute and convalescent COVID-19 samples. Nucleic acid was either cDNA or gDNA, and it came from T cells, B-cell-depleted T cells, or PBMCs.

Authors' analysis steps: Reference gene primer amplification yielded estimated nucleated cell counts. Sequencing used immunoSEQ multiplex PCR; TCRdb keeps in-frame clones, though not all of them. V, J and clone size reflect that table, while D and trimming were determined from the DNA. The repertoire holds approximately 35,000 clones, 80% to 90% seen once, with 13% to 15% in the top ten. The clonotype comes from a man aged 55 to 70 with active COVID-19. Sequencing was carried out using peripheral blood.

The CDR3 is CASSFYSGRFADTQYF. The CDR3 bases are TGTGCCAGCAGCTTTTACTCAGGAAGATTCGCAGATACGCAGTATTTT. This chain joins TRBV7-9 and TRBJ2-3; D is ambiguous. The CDR3 length is 16 residues. Trimming removed 3 bases from V and 4 bases from J, with 17 bases in between. Germline V gene sequence: CDR1 SEHNR, CDR2 FQNEAQ (reference sequence).